This TCR beta chain was captured by sequencing in a study of STAT5B mutations in CD4+ large granular lymphocyte leukemia. General observations from the study: Main leukemic clonotypes were patient-specific, but about 25% appeared at low frequency elsewhere.

Assay: immunoSEQ multiplex PCR; the TCRdb copy retains only in-frame clones and omits some. The table has 35,000 or so clones, 69% seen once. Notes on this clone: The antigen is not known.

V lost 5 bases and J 0 bases, leaving 18 bases between the germline ends. The germline V gene has CDR1 LGHNA and CDR2 YSLEER. This CDR3 comprises 17 residues. The sequence derives from a human donor in good health. The specimen was CD4+ T cells from blood buffy coats. This sequence joins TRBV4-3 and TRBJ2-3; D is perhaps TRBD1 (6 bases). This CDR3 is CASSYRRWTESTDTQYF. The CDR3 DNA reads as TGCGCCAGCAGCTACCGACGATGGACAGAGAGCACAGATACGCAGTATTTT.